The sequence of this TCR beta chain was determined in a study of PD-1 blockade in classical Hodgkin lymphoma. The wider study: With a 2-week interval, patients received intravenous nivolumab at 3 mg/kg. Study-level results: Exclusion covered patients beginning nivolumab under 1 year post-ASCT. Partial responders and progressors had significantly lower baseline TCR diversity. There remain no defined causes for the repertoire differences, which possibly reflect disease activity or prior therapy.

Comment on this clone: Its specificity is not known.

The time point here: cycle 4 day 1 (C4D1), after five to seven weeks of nivolumab. Each and every patient relapsed after autologous stem cell transplantation, and patients got differing brentuximab vedotin exposure. By magnetic negative selection, CD8+ T cells were isolated from the thawed PBMCs. Germline V lookup: CDR1 SNHLY, CDR2 FYNNEI. This CDR3 has 15 amino acids. Deletions cut 3 bases from V and 0 bases from J, with 9 bases between. Profiled with immunoSEQ multiplex PCR; TCRdb holds only in-frame clones, not every one. This table holds about 15,000 clones, roughly nine tenths found once. The source material was CD8+ T cells from blood, sampled before the fourth cycle of nivolumab. The chain combines TRBV2 with TRBJ1-5; D is unresolved. The receptor was derived from a human donor with classical Hodgkin lymphoma. The CDR3 loop reads CASSDTGYSNQPQHF. The CDR3 DNA is TGTGCCAGCAGTGATACGGGTTATAGCAATCAGCCCCAGCATTTT.